Below, one TCR beta chain is given with its context. Vbeta (60) and Jbeta (13) primers were used in the PCR. Libraries were prepared by immunoSEQ multiplex PCR; TCRdb keeps only in-frame clonotypes and omits some of them. Of about 110,000 clones listed, 65% to 80% are singletons. The data are from a study of cytomegalovirus exposure and HLA in healthy donors. Study background: An analysis done earlier identified more than 100 million unique TCR beta sequences from approximately 200 million T cells.

Germline V CDR1 and CDR2: MNHEY, SMNVEV (reference sequence). The V segment lost 3 bases and the J segment 6 bases; nucleotides outside the gene matches: 3. This CDR3 has 14 residues. The donors were healthy bone marrow donors. This rearrangement joins TRBV27 to TRBJ2-2; TRBD2 aligns across 8 bases. The sequence derives from a man aged 30 to 45 in good health and CMV-seropositive. Sequenced sample: PBMCs. The CDR3: CASSFSGGAGELFF. The CDR3 DNA reads TGTGCCAGCAGTTTCAGCGGGGGAGCCGGGGAGCTGTTTTTT.